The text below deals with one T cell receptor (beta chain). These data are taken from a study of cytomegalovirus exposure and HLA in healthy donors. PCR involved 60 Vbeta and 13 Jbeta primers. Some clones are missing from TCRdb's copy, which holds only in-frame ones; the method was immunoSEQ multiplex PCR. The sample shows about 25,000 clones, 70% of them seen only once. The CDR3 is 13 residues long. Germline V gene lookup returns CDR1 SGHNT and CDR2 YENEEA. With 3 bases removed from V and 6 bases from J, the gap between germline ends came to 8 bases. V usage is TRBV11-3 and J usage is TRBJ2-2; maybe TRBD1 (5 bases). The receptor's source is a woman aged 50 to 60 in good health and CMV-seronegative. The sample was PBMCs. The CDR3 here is CASSFGRAGELFF. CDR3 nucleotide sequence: TGTGCCAGCAGCTTCGGCAGGGCCGGGGAGCTGTTTTTT.